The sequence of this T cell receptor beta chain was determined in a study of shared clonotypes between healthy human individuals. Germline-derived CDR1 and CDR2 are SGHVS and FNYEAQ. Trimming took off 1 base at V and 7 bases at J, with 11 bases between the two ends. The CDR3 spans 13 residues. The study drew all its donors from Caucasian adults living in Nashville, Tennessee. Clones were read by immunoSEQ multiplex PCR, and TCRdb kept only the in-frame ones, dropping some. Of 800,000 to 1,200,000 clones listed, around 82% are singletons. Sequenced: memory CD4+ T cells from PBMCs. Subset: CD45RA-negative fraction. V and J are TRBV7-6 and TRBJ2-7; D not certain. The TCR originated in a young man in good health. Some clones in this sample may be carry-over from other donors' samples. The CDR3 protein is CASSLGVVNEQYF. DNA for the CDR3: TGTGCCAGCAGCTTAGGGGTGGTGAATGAGCAGTACTTC.